This entry is about one T cell receptor (beta chain). Its antigen is unidentified. Deletions cut 3 bases from V and 1 base from J, with 12 bases between. The CDR3 totals 15 residues. Germline loops: CDR1 ENHRY, CDR2 SYGVKD. The sample belongs to a study of identifying expanded T cells in peripheral blood. Findings of the study overall: Clone count variance between approximately 2-week samples rose with total template count.

The protocol was immunoSEQ multiplex PCR, while the TCRdb copy is restricted to in-frame clones and leaves out a portion. The sample records 100,000 to 150,000 clones, approximately 88% being singletons. The rearrangement joins TRBV10-3 to TRBJ1-2; D remains unclear. Sequencing was done on a sample of blood. This TCR derives from a person aged 18 to 69 in good health. Written as DNA, the CDR3 is TGTGCCATCAGTGACATTTCACCTCTTAACTATGGCTACACCTTC. It yields the protein CAISDISPLNYGYTF.